The 3 T cell receptor beta chains listed next were all sequenced from one sample in a study of cytomegalovirus exposure and HLA in healthy donors. In the PCR, 60 Vbeta and 13 Jbeta primers were used. Measured with immunoSEQ multiplex PCR; TCRdb has only the in-frame clones, and not every one. This sample has about 190,000 clones, with more than 75% found just once. The specimen was PBMCs. The source is a woman between 18 and 29 years old in good health and CMV-seronegative.

With respect to this clone: The sample carries other DNA sequences with the same CDR3. The gene calls are TRBV10-2 and TRBJ1-2; D call uncertain. V was cut by 4 bases and J by 1 base, with 7 bases left in between. CDR1 and CDR2 from the germline V gene are WSHSY and SAAADI. The CDR3 is made up of 13 amino acids. In DNA, the CDR3 is TGCGCCAGCAGTGGGCAGGTTAACTATGGCTACACCTTC. Protein: CASSGQVNYGYTF.

This clone was counted between two and nine times. This rearrangement joins TRBV6-6 to TRBJ1-4; D is unclear. Trimming removed 6 bases at V and 7 bases at J, with 21 bases between. This CDR3 comprises 16 residues. The germline V gene has CDR1 MNHNY and CDR2 SVGAGI (reference sequence). The CDR3 sequence is CASSPWLETGIEKLFF. The DNA of the CDR3 is TGTGCCAGCAGCCCCTGGCTGGAGACGGGGATTGAAAAACTGTTTTTT.

The rearrangement joins TRBV30 to TRBJ1-1; perhaps TRBD1 as D (5 bases). Germline loops: CDR1 GTSNPN, CDR2 SVGIG (reference sequence). The CDR3 spans 12 residues. The germline V and J ends were trimmed by 7 bases and 1 base, with 10 bases remaining between them. The CDR3 DNA follows: TGTGCCTCCCTAAGGGGGAACACTGAAGCTTTCTTT. Translation gives CASLRGNTEAFF.